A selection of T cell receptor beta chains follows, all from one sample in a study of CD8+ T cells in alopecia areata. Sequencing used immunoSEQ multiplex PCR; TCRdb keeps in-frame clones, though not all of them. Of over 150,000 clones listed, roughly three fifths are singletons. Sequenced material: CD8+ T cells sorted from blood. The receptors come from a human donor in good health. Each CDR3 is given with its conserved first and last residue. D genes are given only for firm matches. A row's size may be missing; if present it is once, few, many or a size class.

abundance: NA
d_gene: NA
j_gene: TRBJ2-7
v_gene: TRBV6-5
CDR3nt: TGTGCCAGCAGTCGGACCTATGCACGAGAGCAGTACTTC
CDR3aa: CASSRTYAREQYF

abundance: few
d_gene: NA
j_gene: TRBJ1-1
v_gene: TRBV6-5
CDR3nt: TGTGCCAGCAGTTATTCTTCCGACACTGAAGCTTTCTTT
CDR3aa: CASSYSSDTEAFF

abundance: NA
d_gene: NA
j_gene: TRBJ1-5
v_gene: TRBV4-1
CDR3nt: TGCGCCAGCAGAATCGAACAGCGGATTAGCAATCAGCCCCAGCATTTT
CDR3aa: CASRIEQRISNQPQHF

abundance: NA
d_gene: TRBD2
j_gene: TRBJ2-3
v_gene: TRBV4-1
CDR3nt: TGCGCCAGCAGCCAAAGTGGGGCCGGGCGGGAGAGCACAGATACGCAGTATTTT
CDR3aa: CASSQSGAGRESTDTQYF

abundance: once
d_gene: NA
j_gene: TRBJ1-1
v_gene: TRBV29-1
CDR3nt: TGCAGCGTCCAAAGTAGACCCACTGAAGCTTTCTTT
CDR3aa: CSVQSRPTEAFF

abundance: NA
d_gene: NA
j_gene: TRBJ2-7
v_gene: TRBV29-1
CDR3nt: TGCAGCGTCGAAATTATTGACAGCTACGAGCAGTACTTC
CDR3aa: CSVEIIDSYEQYF

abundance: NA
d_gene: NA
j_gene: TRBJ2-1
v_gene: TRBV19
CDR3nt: TGTGCCAGTAGTTCCGATGCCGGGTCCTACAATGAGCAGTTCTTC
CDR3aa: CASSSDAGSYNEQFF

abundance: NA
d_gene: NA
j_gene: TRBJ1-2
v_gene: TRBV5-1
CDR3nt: TGCGCCAGCAGCTTGGGGGCCGATTCTTATGGCTACACCTTC
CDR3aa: CASSLGADSYGYTF

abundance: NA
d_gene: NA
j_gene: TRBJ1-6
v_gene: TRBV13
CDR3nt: TGTGCCAGCAGCTTAGGGGTAGGGATAGGTTCACCCCTCCACTTT
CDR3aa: CASSLGVGIGSPLHF

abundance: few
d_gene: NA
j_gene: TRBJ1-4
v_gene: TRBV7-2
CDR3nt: TGTGCCAGCAGCTTAGTAGGTAGAAAACTGTTTTTT
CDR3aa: CASSLVGRKLFF

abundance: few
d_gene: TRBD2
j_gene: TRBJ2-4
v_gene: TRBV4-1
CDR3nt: TGCGCCAGCAGCCAAGGTAGCGGGGCCAACAAAAACATTCAGTACTTC
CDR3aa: CASSQGSGANKNIQYF

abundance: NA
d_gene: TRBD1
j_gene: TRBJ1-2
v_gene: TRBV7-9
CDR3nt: TGTGCCAGCAGCTGGGGGACAGAAGGCTATGGCTACACCTTC
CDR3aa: CASSWGTEGYGYTF

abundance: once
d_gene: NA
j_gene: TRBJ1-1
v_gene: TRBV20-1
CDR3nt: TGCAGTGCTGTGAACACTGAAGCTTTCTTT
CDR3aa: CSAVNTEAFF

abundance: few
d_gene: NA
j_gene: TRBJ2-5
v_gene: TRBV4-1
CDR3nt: TGCGCCAGCAGCCAAGTGGCGGAACAAGAGACCCAGTACTTC
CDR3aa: CASSQVAEQETQYF

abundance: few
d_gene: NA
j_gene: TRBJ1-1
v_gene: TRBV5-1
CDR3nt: TGCGCCAGCAGCTCCGCGGGGAACACTGAAGCTTTCTTT
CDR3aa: CASSSAGNTEAFF

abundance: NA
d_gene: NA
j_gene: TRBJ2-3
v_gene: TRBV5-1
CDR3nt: TGCGCCAGCAGCTTGTTGTTCAGCACAGATACGCAGTATTTT
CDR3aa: CASSLLFSTDTQYF

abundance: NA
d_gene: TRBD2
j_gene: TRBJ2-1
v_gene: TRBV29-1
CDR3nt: TGCAGCGTGTCAGCGGGGGGGCCATATGAGCAGTTCTTC
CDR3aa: CSVSAGGPYEQFF

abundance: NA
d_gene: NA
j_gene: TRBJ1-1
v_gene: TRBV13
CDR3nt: TGTGCCAGCAGCTTTAGTGGTACTGAAGCTTTCTTT
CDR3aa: CASSFSGTEAFF

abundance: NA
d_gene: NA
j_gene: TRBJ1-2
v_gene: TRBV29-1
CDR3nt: TGCAGCGTCCCTTCGCGGGGTGGCTACACCTTC
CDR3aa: CSVPSRGGYTF

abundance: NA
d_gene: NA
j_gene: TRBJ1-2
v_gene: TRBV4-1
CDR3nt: TGCGCCAGCAGCCAAGCCCAGGGCCAGAGTTACTACACCTTC
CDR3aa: CASSQAQGQSYYTF

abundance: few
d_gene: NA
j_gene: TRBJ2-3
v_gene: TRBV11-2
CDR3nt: TGTGCCAGCAGCTTAGCGGGTCAAAGCACAGATACGCAGTATTTT
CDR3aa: CASSLAGQSTDTQYF

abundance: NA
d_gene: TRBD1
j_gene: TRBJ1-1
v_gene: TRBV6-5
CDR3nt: TGTGCCAGCGGGCCCGGGACAGGGGCCACTGAAGCTTTCTTT
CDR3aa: CASGPGTGATEAFF

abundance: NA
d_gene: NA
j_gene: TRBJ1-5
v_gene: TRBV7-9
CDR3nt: TGTGCCAGCGGTCAGTATAGCAATCAGCCCCAGCATTTT
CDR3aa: CASGQYSNQPQHF

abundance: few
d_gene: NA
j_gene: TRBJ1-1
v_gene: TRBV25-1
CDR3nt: TGTGCCAGCAGTGACACTGAAGCTTTCTTT
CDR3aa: CASSDTEAFF

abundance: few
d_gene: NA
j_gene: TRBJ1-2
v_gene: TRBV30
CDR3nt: TGTGCCTGGAGATACAGGGCTGGCTACACCTTC
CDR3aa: CAWRYRAGYTF

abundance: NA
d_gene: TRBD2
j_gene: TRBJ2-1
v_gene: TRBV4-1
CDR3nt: TGCGCCAGCAGCCTCGTTATAGGCGGCGGGGGTTCTGTCAATGAGCAGTTCTTC
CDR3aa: CASSLVIGGGGSVNEQFF

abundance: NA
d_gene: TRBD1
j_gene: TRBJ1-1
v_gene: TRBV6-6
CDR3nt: TGTGCCAGCAGCCTGACAGGGGGCACTGAAGCTTTCTTT
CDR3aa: CASSLTGGTEAFF

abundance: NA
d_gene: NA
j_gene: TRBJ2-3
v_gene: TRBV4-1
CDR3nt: TGCGCCAGCAGCCAAGCCTTTATGGTGGCGGAACCTTTCACAGATACGCAGTATTTT
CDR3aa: CASSQAFMVAEPFTDTQYF

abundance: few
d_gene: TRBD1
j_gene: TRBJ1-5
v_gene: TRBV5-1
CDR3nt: TGCGCCAGCAGCCTCGGAGCCGGGGACAGAAATCAGCCCCAGCATTTT
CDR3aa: CASSLGAGDRNQPQHF

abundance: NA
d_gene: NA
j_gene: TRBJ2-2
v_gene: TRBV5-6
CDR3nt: TGTGCCAGCAGCTACACCGGAAGAATCGGGGAGCTGTTTTTT
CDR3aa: CASSYTGRIGELFF

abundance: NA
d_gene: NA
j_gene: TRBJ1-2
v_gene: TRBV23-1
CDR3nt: TGCGCCAGGGATCAGCGGGACGGACTAGGGGGCTATGGCTACACCTTC
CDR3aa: CARDQRDGLGGYGYTF

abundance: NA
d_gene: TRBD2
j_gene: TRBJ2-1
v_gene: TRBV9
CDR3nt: TGTGCCAGCAGCGCTAGCGGGGGTAATGAGCAGTTCTTC
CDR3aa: CASSASGGNEQFF

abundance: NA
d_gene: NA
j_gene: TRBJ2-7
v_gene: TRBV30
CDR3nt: TGTGCCTGGAGTTTGGGTTACGAGCAGTACTTC
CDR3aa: CAWSLGYEQYF

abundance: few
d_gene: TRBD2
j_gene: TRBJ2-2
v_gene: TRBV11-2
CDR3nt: TGTGCCAGCAGCTTCCCTAGACTAGCGGTCTTCACCGGGGAGCTGTTTTTT
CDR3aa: CASSFPRLAVFTGELFF

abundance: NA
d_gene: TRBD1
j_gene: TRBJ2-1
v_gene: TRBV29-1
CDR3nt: TGCAGCGTGGACGGTACCGGGACAGGGGTATACAATGAGCAGTTCTTC
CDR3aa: CSVDGTGTGVYNEQFF

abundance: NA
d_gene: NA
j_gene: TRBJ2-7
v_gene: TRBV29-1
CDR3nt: TGCAGCGTTGAAGTGGTAGAGGGGAGGAAGGGTTACGAGCAGTACTTC
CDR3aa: CSVEVVEGRKGYEQYF

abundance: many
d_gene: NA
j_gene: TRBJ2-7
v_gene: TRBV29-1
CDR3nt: TGCAGCGTTGAAACCCTGGGGGGGGCCTCCTACGAGCAGTACTTC
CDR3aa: CSVETLGGASYEQYF

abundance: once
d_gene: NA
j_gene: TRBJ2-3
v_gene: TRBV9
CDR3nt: TGTGCCAGCAGCCATCCCGGGAGCAGGTATCCAGATACGCAGTATTTT
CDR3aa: CASSHPGSRYPDTQYF

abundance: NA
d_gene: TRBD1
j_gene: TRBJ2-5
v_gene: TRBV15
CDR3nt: TGTGCCACCAGCAGAGAGGGACAGTCCCAAGAGACCCAGTACTTC
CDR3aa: CATSREGQSQETQYF

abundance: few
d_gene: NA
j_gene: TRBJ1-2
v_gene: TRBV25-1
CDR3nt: TGTGCCAGCAGTGAAGCGGGGCCCGGGTATGGCTACACCTTC
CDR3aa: CASSEAGPGYGYTF

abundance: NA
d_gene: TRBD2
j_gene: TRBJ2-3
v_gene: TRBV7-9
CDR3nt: TGTGCCACCGACGGCGGGGGGGCCGAAGATACGCAGTATTTT
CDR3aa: CATDGGGAEDTQYF

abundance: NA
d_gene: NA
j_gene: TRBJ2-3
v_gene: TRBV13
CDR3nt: TGTGCCAGCAGCTTAGGACGGGACAACACAGATACGCAGTATTTT
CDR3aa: CASSLGRDNTDTQYF

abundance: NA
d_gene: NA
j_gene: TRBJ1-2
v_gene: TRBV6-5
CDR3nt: TGTGCCAGCAGTAAACTTACAGGGCTTAAGGGCTACACCTTC
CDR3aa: CASSKLTGLKGYTF

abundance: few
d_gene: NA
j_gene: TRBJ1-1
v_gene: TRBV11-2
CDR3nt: TGTGCCAGCAGCTTAGTGAGCACAGGGACTGAAGCTTTCTTT
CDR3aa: CASSLVSTGTEAFF

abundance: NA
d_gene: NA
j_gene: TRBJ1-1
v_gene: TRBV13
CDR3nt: TGTGCCAGCAGCTTAGCCCTGGACAGAGGCACTGAAGCTTTCTTT
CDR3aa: CASSLALDRGTEAFF

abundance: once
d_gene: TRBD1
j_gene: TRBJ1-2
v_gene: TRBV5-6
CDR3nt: TGTGCCAGCAGCCCCGGACAGGGATTAAACTATGGCTACACCTTC
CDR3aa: CASSPGQGLNYGYTF

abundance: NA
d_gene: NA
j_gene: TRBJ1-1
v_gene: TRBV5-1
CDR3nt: TGCGCCAGCAGCTTGGGCGGGGTAAGCACTGAAGCTTTCTTT
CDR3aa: CASSLGGVSTEAFF

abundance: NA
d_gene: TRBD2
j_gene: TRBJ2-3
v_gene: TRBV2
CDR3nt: TGTGCCAGCAGTGAGGGGACTAGCGGGGGGCGTCCTAGCACAGATACGCAGTATTTT
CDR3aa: CASSEGTSGGRPSTDTQYF

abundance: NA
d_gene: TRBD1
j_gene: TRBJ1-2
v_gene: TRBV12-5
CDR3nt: TGTGCTAGTGGTTCGAACAGGGGAATAGAAGGCTACACCTTC
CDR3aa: CASGSNRGIEGYTF

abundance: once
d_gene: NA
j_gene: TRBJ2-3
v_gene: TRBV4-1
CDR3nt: TGCGCCAGCAGCCAAGAGGGAGCGGCTATAAAGGATACGCAGTATTTT
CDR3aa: CASSQEGAAIKDTQYF

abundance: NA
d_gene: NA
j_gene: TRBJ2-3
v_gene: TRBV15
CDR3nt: TGTGCCACCAGCAGACGCCGGGGGGATACGCAGTATTTT
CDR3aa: CATSRRRGDTQYF

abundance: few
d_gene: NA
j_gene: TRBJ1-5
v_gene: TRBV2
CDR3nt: TGTGCCAGGGAACAGCCCCAGCATTTT
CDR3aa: CAREQPQHF

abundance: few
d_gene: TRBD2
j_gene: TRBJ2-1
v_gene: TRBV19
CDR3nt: TGTGCCAGTACCTTAGCGGGGGGGCCGTCCTACAATGAGCAGTTCTTC
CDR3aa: CASTLAGGPSYNEQFF

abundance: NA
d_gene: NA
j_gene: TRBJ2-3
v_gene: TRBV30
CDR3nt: TGTGCCTGGAGTCCAATCACAGATACGCAGTATTTT
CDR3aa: CAWSPITDTQYF

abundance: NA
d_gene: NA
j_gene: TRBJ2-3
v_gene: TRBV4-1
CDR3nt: TGCGCCAGCAGCTCCCCCGTGACCACAGATACGCAGTATTTT
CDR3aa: CASSSPVTTDTQYF

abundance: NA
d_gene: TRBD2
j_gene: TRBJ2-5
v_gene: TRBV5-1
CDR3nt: TGCGCCAGCAGTTCTAGCGGATACCAAGAGACCCAGTACTTC
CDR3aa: CASSSSGYQETQYF